The 28 T cell receptor beta chains listed next were all sequenced from one sample in a study of shared clonotypes between healthy human individuals. Repertoires were generated with immunoSEQ multiplex PCR, while TCRdb's copy carries only in-frame clones and drops some. The table lists over a million clones, approximately 70% of them singletons. Sequenced: memory CD4+ T cells sorted from blood. Subset noted: CD45RA-negative fraction. These TCRs come from a man between 18 and 35 years old in good health.

This chain connects TRBV25-1 to TRBJ1-1; D call uncertain. CDR3 size: 13 residues. The germline V gene has CDR1 MGHDK and CDR2 SYGVNS. V was clipped by 1 base and J by 1 base, with 4 bases between them. The CDR3 region is CASSEWKNTEAFF. CDR3 DNA sequence: TGTGCCAGCAGTGAATGGAAGAACACTGAAGCTTTCTTT.

The V call is TRBV7-8, the J call TRBJ1-6, with TRBD1 as a possible D gene (6 bases). Between the trimmed V and J ends, which lost 0 bases and 10 bases, there was a span of 13 bases. The CDR3 runs 15 residues. Germline CDR1 SGHVS, CDR2 FQNEAQ. For the CDR3, the DNA is TGTGCCAGCAGCTTAGCGGGGGCCGCCGGGTCACCCCTCCACTTT. Translating it yields CASSLAGAAGSPLHF.

This clone was seen more than once but under ten times. The V call is TRBV30, the J call TRBJ1-5; D call uncertain. CDR3 size: 14 residues. CDR1 GTSNPN and CDR2 SVGIG come from the germline V gene (reference sequence). Between the trimmed V and J ends, which lost 0 bases and 0 bases, there was a span of 6 bases. The DNA for the CDR3 is TGTGCCTGGAGTGTCGGCATTAGCAATCAGCCCCAGCATTTT. Protein product: CAWSVGISNQPQHF.

The table lists this clone with a count of one. This chain connects TRBV4-2 to TRBJ2-3; TRBD2 agrees at 8 bases. Germline CDR1 is LGHNA and CDR2 is YNFKEQ. CDR3 length equals 18 residues. Trimming at V came to 3 bases and at J to 4 bases, leaving 15 bases not matched to a gene. As DNA, the CDR3 is TGTGCCAGCAGCCAGATGGACCCCGGGACTAGTAGGGCAGATACGCAGTATTTT. Amino acid sequence: CASSQMDPGTSRADTQYF.

V gene TRBV5-6 combines with J gene TRBJ2-1, with 9 bases identical to TRBD1. J gave up 7 bases and V 4 bases, and 15 bases lay outside the gene matches. CDR1 and CDR2 from the germline V gene are SGHDT and YYEEEE. The CDR3 is made up of 17 amino acids. CDR3 in amino acids: CASSPIKGTGLENEQFF. The CDR3 coding sequence is TGTGCCAGCAGCCCGATAAAAGGGACAGGGTTGGAGAATGAGCAGTTCTTC.

The rearrangement uses TRBV6-1 and TRBJ2-5, with 8 nucleotides matching TRBD1. In germline, CDR1 is MNHNS, CDR2 SASEGT. J was trimmed by 2 bases and V by 9 bases; bases with no gene match: 8. This CDR3 comprises 14 residues. CDR3 loop: CASVQGAWQETQYF. The CDR3, as DNA: TGTGCCAGTGTGCAGGGGGCTTGGCAAGAGACCCAGTACTTC.

V gene TRBV5-6 combines with J gene TRBJ1-3, with D perhaps matching TRBD1 (5 bases). The V end was cut by 0 bases, the J end by 3 bases, with 10 bases between. The CDR3 has 15 amino acids. Germline CDR1 and CDR2: SGHDT and YYEEEE. The CDR3 nucleotides are TGTGCCAGCAGCTTGGGACAGCGTCTTGGAAACACCATATATTTT. Translated: CASSLGQRLGNTIYF. The variable domain in full, completed from reference TRBV5-6 and TRBJ1-3, reads DAGVTQSPTHLIKTRGQQVTLRCSPKSGHDTVSWYQQALGQGPQFIFQYYEEEERQRGNFPDRFSGHQFPNYSSELNVNALLLGDSALYLCASSLGQRLGNTIYFGEGSWLTVV.

The chain recombines TRBV7-9 with TRBJ2-1, with TRBD1 matching over 10 bases. After removal of 5 bases from V and 5 bases from J, the junction contained 9 bases not matched to a gene. This CDR3 has 16 amino acids. Germline V gives CDR1 SEHNR, CDR2 FQNEAQ (reference sequence). For the CDR3, the DNA is TGTGCCAGCAGCCGACCGGGACAGGGGACCGACAATGAGCAGTTCTTC. Translated: CASSRPGQGTDNEQFF.

J is TRBJ2-5 and V is TRBV10-3; 15 bases are shared with TRBD2. V gave up 4 bases and J gave up 4 bases; unmatched junction bases: 7. Germline V gene sequence: CDR1 ENHRY, CDR2 SYGVKD. The CDR3 loop spans 17 amino acids. The DNA of the CDR3 is TGTGCCATCAGTGCCAACTTGGGACTAGCGGGAGGAGAGACCCAGTACTTC. Protein: CAISANLGLAGGETQYF.

The gene calls are TRBV18 and TRBJ2-7, with D uncertain. The germline V gene has CDR1 KGHSH and CDR2 LQKENI. Trimming stripped 2 bases from V and 4 bases from J, with 18 bases between. CDR3 length equals 16 residues. The CDR3 sequence is CASSPSVAAVSYEQYF. The CDR3 DNA is TGTGCCAGCTCACCAAGCGTCGCGGCCGTAAGTTACGAGCAGTACTTC.

The V call is TRBV7-2, the J call TRBJ2-1; a weak D match, TRBD2 (5 bases). Trimming shortened V by 1 base and J by 7 bases, and 14 bases separated the two germline ends. CDR1 SGHTA and CDR2 FQGNSA come from the germline V gene. The CDR3 runs to 15 residues. CDR3 sequence (DNA): TGTGCCAGCAGCTTAGTAGCGCCTCCGGGGAATGAGCAGTTCTTC. Its protein product is CASSLVAPPGNEQFF.

This clone showed up just a few times. The V gene is TRBV19, the J gene TRBJ1-6; 8 bases agree with TRBD1. V dropped 3 bases and J dropped 10; count of bases not matched to a gene: 11. The CDR3 has 16 amino acids. Germline values: CDR1 LNHDA, CDR2 SQIVND (reference sequence). CDR3 nucleotide sequence: TGTGCCAGTAGTATGATGGCGACAGGGGTGGGGTCACCCCTCCACTTT. This translates into CASSMMATGVGSPLHF. Combining the CDR3 with reference TRBV19 and TRBJ1-6 gives the whole variable domain DGGITQSPKYLFRKEGQNVTLSCEQNLNHDAMYWYRQDPGQGLRLIYYSQIVNDFQKGDIAEGYSVSREKKESFPLTVTSAQKNPTAFYLCASSMMATGVGSPLHFGNGTRLTVT.

The chain is built from TRBV19 and TRBJ1-6; 7 bases are shared with TRBD1. The CDR3 runs to 16 residues. The germline V gene has CDR1 LNHDA and CDR2 SQIVND (reference sequence). The trim removed 5 bases at V and 7 bases at J, leaving 11 bases unmatched. CDR3 loop: CASSLTGSDGNSPLHF. The DNA for the CDR3 is TGTGCCAGTAGTCTGACAGGGTCGGATGGGAATTCACCCCTCCACTTT.

V and J are TRBV15 and TRBJ1-2; tentatively, D is TRBD1 (5 bases). The CDR3 runs 14 residues. Trimming pared 1 base from V and 6 bases from J, leaving 12 bases between. CDR1 is LNHNV, CDR2 YYDKDF, per germline (reference sequence). CDR3 DNA: TGTGCCACCAGCAGAGCAGGGAGAGGGAATGGCTACACCTTC. Translating gives CATSRAGRGNGYTF.

This clone was seen a few times. This chain connects TRBV10-1 to TRBJ2-7; 9 bases are a match to TRBD1. Germline-derived CDR1 and CDR2 are WNHNN and SYGVQD (reference sequence). The CDR3 has 13 amino acids. With 5 bases clipped from V and 9 bases from J, the junction kept 8 bases outside the gene matches. The CDR3 region has the DNA TGCGCCAGCAGTACCGGGACAGGGAACCTGCAGTACTTC. Its protein product is CASSTGTGNLQYF.

The rearrangement links TRBV6-1 to TRBJ2-7; a weak D match, TRBD1 (6 bases). Deletions cut 1 base from V and 3 bases from J, with 16 bases between. The CDR3 has 16 residues. The germline CDR1 and CDR2 sequences are MNHNS and SASEGT. CDR3 DNA: TGTGCCAGCAGTGAAGAAAGAAGGGGGATGGGCTACGAGCAGTACTTC. Its protein is CASSEERRGMGYEQYF.

The chain carries TRBV5-4 and TRBJ2-7; 12 bases align to TRBD1. CDR1 is SGHNT, CDR2 YYREEE, per germline (reference sequence). The CDR3 loop spans 15 amino acids. V gave up 5 bases and J gave up 5 bases; unmatched junction bases: 8. The CDR3, as DNA: TGTGCCAGCAGGTCGGGACAGGGGGCCCCCAACGAGCAGTACTTC. This encodes CASRSGQGAPNEQYF.

This sequence joins TRBV29-1 and TRBJ2-5, with D perhaps assigned TRBD1 or TRBD2 (5 bases each). Germline V gene sequence: CDR1 SQVTM, CDR2 ANQGSEA. V was trimmed by 8 bases and J by 10 bases, leaving 23 bases between them. The CDR3 contains 13 residues. The CDR3 DNA follows: TGCAGCTTAGCCCGGGCCTCGGGAAGGGGCCAGTACTTC. Amino acids: CSLARASGRGQYF.

The chain carries TRBV5-1 and TRBJ2-5; 7 bases agree with TRBD1. The CDR3 spans 15 residues. Germline V gene lookup returns CDR1 SGHRS and CDR2 YFSETQ. Losses at the gene ends were 2 bases for V and 1 base for J; bases not matched to a gene: 5. CDR3 residues: CASSFQDRTQETQYF. The DNA for the CDR3 is TGCGCCAGCAGCTTCCAGGACAGGACCCAAGAGACCCAGTACTTC.

The genes are TRBV9 and TRBJ2-1; D remains ambiguous. V dropped 4 bases and J dropped 6 bases, with 14 bases sitting between them. The CDR3 loop spans 14 amino acids. Per germline, CDR1 SGDLS and CDR2 YYNGEE. The CDR3 protein is CASSTSPGRNEQFF. CDR3 coding DNA: TGTGCCAGCAGCACCTCTCCCGGTCGCAATGAGCAGTTCTTC.

The CDR3 loop is CASSELEGLGEQFF. CDR3 nucleotide sequence: TGTGCCAGCAGTGAATTGGAGGGACTGGGGGAGCAGTTCTTC. The chain recombines TRBV2 with TRBJ2-1; D perhaps matches TRBD2 (6 bases). V lost 2 bases, J lost 10 bases, and 15 bases lay in between. CDR3 length: 14 residues. Per germline, CDR1 SNHLY and CDR2 FYNNEI.

The V call is TRBV18, the J call TRBJ1-2; TRBD1 matches 8 bases. The V segment lost 0 bases and the J segment 7 bases; nucleotides outside the gene matches: 4. This CDR3 spans 14 amino acids. Germline values: CDR1 KGHSH, CDR2 LQKENI. CDR3 in DNA: TGTGCCAGCTCACCACCGGACAGGGCTGGTGGCTACACCTTC. This sequence encodes CASSPPDRAGGYTF.

For the CDR3, the DNA is TGTGCTGCCCTGATATATCCGAGCAGCTATGGCTACACCTTC. Protein product: CAALIYPSSYGYTF. The chain combines TRBV7-7 with TRBJ1-2; no reliable D call. CDR3 length: 14 amino acids. CDR1 is SSHAT, CDR2 FNYEAQ, per germline (reference sequence). Full variable domain (remainder filled in from reference TRBV7-7 and TRBJ1-2): GAGVSQSPRYKVTKRGQDVTLRCDPISSHATLYWYQQALGQGPEFLTYFNYEAQPDKSGLPSDRFSAERPEGSISTLTIQRTEQRDSAMYRCAALIYPSSYGYTFGSGTRLTVV.

Details on this clone: This sequence is one base from a far larger clone and is likely a read error. V usage is TRBV12-5 and J usage is TRBJ2-2; 10 nucleotides align to TRBD1. From germline, CDR1 is LGHNT and CDR2 FRNRAP. The CDR3 runs 18 residues. Trimming at V came to 5 bases and at J to 5 bases, leaving 14 bases not matched to a gene. The CDR3 sequence: CASGPQRVGQGGTGELFF. The CDR3 coding sequence is TGTGCTAGTGGTCCCCAGAGAGTCGGACAGGGGGGGACCGGGGAGCTGTTTTTT.

The rearrangement links TRBV5-1 to TRBJ2-7; 7 nucleotides align to TRBD2. Trimming removed 3 bases from V and 5 bases from J; junction bases left unmatched: 5. Germline V gene data show CDR1 as SGHRS and CDR2 as YFSETQ. This CDR3 has 13 amino acids. The CDR3 sequence is CASSSSGGDEQYF. CDR3 coding DNA: TGCGCCAGCAGCTCGTCGGGGGGTGACGAGCAGTACTTC.

The sample holds a few counts of this clone. The same CDR3 arises from other DNA sequences in this sample as well. The genes are TRBV2 and TRBJ1-2; unclear D gene. With 4 bases removed from V and 2 bases from J, the gap between germline ends came to 8 bases. The CDR3 has 13 amino acids. The V gene's germline CDR1 is SNHLY and CDR2 FYNNEI. DNA for the CDR3: TGTGCCAGCAGTGTAGGGCGGAACTATGGCTACACCTTC. It is translated as CASSVGRNYGYTF. Using reference TRBV2 and TRBJ1-2 for the parts outside the CDR3, the full variable domain is EPEVTQTPSHQVTQMGQEVILRCVPISNHLYFYWYRQILGQKVEFLVSFYNNEISEKSEIFDDQFSVERPDGSNFTLKIRSTKLEDSAMYFCASSVGRNYGYTFGSGTRLTVV.

This clone was counted a few times. V is TRBV6-6 and J is TRBJ2-5; 8 nucleotides agree with TRBD2. This CDR3 contains 14 residues. The ends lost 4 bases at V and 5 bases at J; junction bases unmatched: 6. Germline V gene data show CDR1 as MNHNY and CDR2 as SVGAGI (reference sequence). CDR3: CASSWIAGIETQYF. In nucleotides, the CDR3 is TGTGCCAGCAGTTGGATAGCGGGGATTGAGACCCAGTACTTC.

The chain has TRBV11-1 and TRBJ2-3; 7 bases agree with TRBD1. V shed 3 bases and J 4 bases; nucleotides not matched to a gene: 4. Per the germline V gene, CDR1 is SGHAT and CDR2 is FQDESV (reference sequence). The CDR3 extends over 14 amino acids. The CDR3 nucleotides are TGTGCCAGCAGCTTGACAGGGAAAGCAGATACGCAGTATTTT. This encodes CASSLTGKADTQYF. Variable domain in full (rest from reference TRBV11-1 and TRBJ2-3): EAEVAQSPRYKITEKSQAVAFWCDPISGHATLYWYRQILGQGPELLVQFQDESVVDDSQLPKDRFSAERLKGVDSTLKIQPAELGDSAMYLCASSLTGKADTQYFGPGTRLTVL.